These 24 T cell receptor beta chains were sequenced from one sample in a study of T cells in Graves' hyperthyroidism and ophthalmopathy. The TCR beta CDR3 regions underwent amplification using RNA transcripts as the source. A set of HTBI primers served as the primers for a first-round RT-PCR of the TCR CDR3. In TCRdb, the multiplex PCR reads were re-called with MiXCR into one record per CDR3 protein. The repertoire holds some 490,000 distinct CDR3 sequences, with around 15% as singletons. The sample consisted of blood. The receptor set was obtained from a woman in her 30s with Graves' ophthalmopathy.

The V gene is TRBV6-1, the J gene TRBJ2-5; 12 bases are shared with TRBD2. The J segment lost 2 bases and the V segment lost 3 bases, leaving 4 bases of the junction unmatched. The germline CDR1 and CDR2 sequences are MNHNS and SASEGT. CDR3 size: 16 residues. CDR3 nucleotide sequence: TGTGCCAGCAGTGAGGCGACTAGCGGGAGACAAGAGACCCAGTACTTC. Translation: CASSEATSGRQETQYF.

This clonotype was detected only a few times. The rearrangement joins TRBV20-1 to TRBJ1-1, with 11 bases matching TRBD1. Germline CDR1 is DFQATT and CDR2 is SNEGSKA (reference sequence). The CDR3 totals 17 residues. V shed 2 bases, J shed 4 bases, and the junction held 12 bases outside the gene matches. The CDR3: CSARQLPRTGGLTEAFF. As DNA, the CDR3 is TGCAGTGCTAGACAACTCCCCCGGACAGGGGGCCTCACTGAAGCTTTCTTT.

At least ten counts were recorded for this clonotype. The chain links TRBV7-9 to TRBJ2-7; either TRBD1 or TRBD2 may fit D (5 bases each). Germline V lookup: CDR1 SEHNR, CDR2 FQNEAQ (reference sequence). This CDR3 region has 16 residues. V was trimmed by 4 bases and J by 0 bases, leaving 16 bases between them. Written as DNA, the CDR3 is TGTGCCAGCAGCTGGACCGGGACGCCCCGCTCCTACGAGCAGTACTTC. It is translated as CASSWTGTPRSYEQYF.

This clonotype showed up many times. The rearrangement links TRBV20-1 to TRBJ2-7; 10 nucleotides agree with TRBD2. CDR3 length: 16 amino acids. V was pared by 0 bases and J by 3 bases, with 8 bases of the junction left unmatched. Germline values: CDR1 DFQATT, CDR2 SNEGSKA (reference sequence). The DNA for the CDR3 is TGCAGTGCTAGAGATAAGGGAGCGGGAGGGGGCTACGAGCAGTACTTC. This translates into CSARDKGAGGGYEQYF.

This clonotype was counted ten times or more. This chain links TRBV7-3 with TRBJ2-3; D may be TRBD1 or TRBD2 (5 bases each). Trimming removed 5 bases from V and 0 bases from J, with 21 bases in between. The CDR3 has 18 amino acids. CDR1 and CDR2 from the germline V gene are SGHTA and FQGTGA. This chain's CDR3 is CASSAHPRGPSSTDTQYF. The DNA of the CDR3 is TGTGCCAGCAGCGCCCACCCCCGGGGCCCATCTAGCACAGATACGCAGTATTTT.

V is TRBV7-8 and J is TRBJ2-7, with D perhaps TRBD1 (6 bases). The germline gives CDR1 SGHVS, CDR2 FQNEAQ. The CDR3 loop spans 13 amino acids. The V end was cut by 6 bases, the J end by 0 bases, with 9 bases between. CDR3 DNA: TGTGCCAGCAGACCACAGGGCTCCTACGAGCAGTACTTC. Amino acid sequence: CASRPQGSYEQYF.

This chain connects TRBV6-1 to TRBJ2-7, with D possibly matching TRBD2 (6 bases). The CDR3 has 13 amino acids. From germline, CDR1 is MNHNS and CDR2 SASEGT. Trimming removed 7 bases at V and 3 bases at J, with 13 bases between. In nucleotides, the CDR3 is TGTGCCAGCAACCGGCAGGGAGGCTACGAGCAGTACTTC. This sequence encodes CASNRQGGYEQYF.

The rearrangement links TRBV12-3 or TRBV12-4 to TRBJ2-2, with D hard to call. V shed 6 bases and J shed 0 bases, with 8 bases lying between them. This CDR3 has 14 amino acids. This CDR3 is CASRPWANTGELFF. The CDR3 DNA reads as TGTGCCAGCAGGCCCTGGGCGAACACCGGGGAGCTGTTTTTT.

This clonotype was recorded many times. The J gene is TRBJ2-4, the V gene TRBV20-1; D perhaps matches TRBD2 (7 bases). V lost 2 bases to trimming and J lost 1 base, with 15 bases between them. The CDR3 has 16 amino acids. Per the germline V gene, CDR1 is DFQATT and CDR2 is SNEGSKA (reference sequence). Here the CDR3 DNA reads TGCAGTGCTAGATTGGGAGGGGGAGAGGCCAAAAACATTCAGTACTTC. Residues: CSARLGGGEAKNIQYF.

This clonotype turned up a few times. This chain joins TRBV15 and TRBJ2-1; 9 bases agree with TRBD1. This CDR3 region has 19 residues. The V and J ends lost 3 bases and 0 bases, in that order; junction bases with no gene match: 12. Germline V CDR1 and CDR2: LNHNV, YYDKDF (reference sequence). CDR3 coding DNA: TGTGCCACCAGCAGGGACCGACAGGGGGGGCTGAGCTCCTACAATGAGCAGTTCTTC. Translating gives CATSRDRQGGLSSYNEQFF.

With respect to this clonotype: This may stem from a read error, because a much larger clone lies one nucleotide away. The J gene is TRBJ2-7, the V gene TRBV20-1; D is unresolved. The J call may be mistaken, given a closer DNA end match to TRBJ2-1. This CDR3 region has 13 residues. CDR1 and CDR2 from the germline V gene are DFQATT and SNEGSKA (reference sequence). CDR3 protein: CSARMATAYEQFF. The CDR3 DNA is TGCAGTGCTAGAATGGCGACGGCCTACGAGCAGTTCTTC.

Ten or more counts support this clonotype. This rearrangement joins TRBV20-1 to TRBJ2-5; D is possibly TRBD1 (5 bases). This CDR3 contains 16 residues. CDR1 is DFQATT and CDR2 is SNEGSKA in the germline V gene (reference sequence). V was pared by 1 base and J by 5 bases, with 20 bases between. The CDR3: CSARASRAGSRETQYF. CDR3 DNA: TGCAGTGCTAGAGCCTCACGAGCAGGGTCTAGGGAGACCCAGTACTTC.

This clonotype came up many times. The DNA of the CDR3 is TGTGCCAGCAGCCAAGACCCCCAGTACACCGGGGAGCTGTTTTTT. Translated: CASSQDPQYTGELFF. The chain employs TRBV3-1 and TRBJ2-2; D call uncertain. This CDR3 is 15 amino acids long. Between the trimmed V and J ends, which lost 0 bases and 3 bases, there was a span of 8 bases. CDR1 LGHDT and CDR2 YNNKEL come from the germline V gene (reference sequence).

The chain recombines TRBV20-1 with TRBJ1-3; D possibly corresponds to TRBD1 (6 bases). V lost 0 bases, J lost 0 bases, and 12 bases lay in between. CDR3 length: 16 amino acids. Germline-derived CDR1 and CDR2 are DFQATT and SNEGSKA (reference sequence). CDR3 sequence reads: CSARDQGFVSGNTIYF. Here the CDR3 DNA reads TGCAGTGCTAGAGACCAGGGGTTCGTCTCTGGAAACACCATATATTTT.

The genes are TRBV7-3 and TRBJ2-1; 12 positions agree with TRBD2. The junction had 8 bases not matched to a gene; V was cut back by 1 base and J by 4 bases. Germline V CDR1 and CDR2: SGHTA, FQGTGA. The CDR3 covers 18 residues. The CDR3 DNA sequence: TGTGCCAGCAGCTTAAGTGGACTAGCGGGATCCATTTACAATGAGCAGTTCTTC. Its protein is CASSLSGLAGSIYNEQFF.

This clonotype has more than one count but fewer than ten. The rearrangement joins TRBV6-5 to TRBJ2-7; D possibly matches TRBD1 or TRBD2 (5 bases each). The V end lost 2 bases, the J end lost 7 bases, and 21 bases lay between the germline ends. The CDR3 contains 16 residues. The germline V gene encodes CDR1 MNHEY and CDR2 SVGAGI. CDR3: CASSYLPTPREGEQYF. The CDR3 coding sequence is TGTGCCAGCAGTTACCTCCCGACACCTAGAGAGGGGGAGCAGTACTTC.

The V and J genes are TRBV15 and TRBJ2-5; 9 bases align to TRBD1. This CDR3 spans 15 amino acids. V lost 1 base and J lost 9; bases outside the gene matches: 9. Germline V gene lookup returns CDR1 LNHNV and CDR2 YYDKDF (reference sequence). CDR3 region: CATSRVDRGGGAQYF. For the CDR3, the DNA is TGTGCCACCAGCAGAGTAGACAGGGGGGGGGGGGCCCAGTACTTC.

This clonotype appeared many times. This chain connects TRBV7-2 to TRBJ2-7; a weak D match, TRBD1 (5 bases). Germline loops: CDR1 SGHTA, CDR2 FQGNSA. The V end was cut by 1 base, the J end by 0 bases, with 7 bases between. This CDR3 region has 14 residues. CDR3 in amino acids: CASSLDQGSYEQYF. The CDR3, as DNA: TGTGCCAGCAGCTTAGATCAGGGCTCCTACGAGCAGTACTTC.

In this sample, this clonotype turned up many times. The chain couples TRBV7-2 to TRBJ2-1; D uncertain. The CDR3 consists of 14 residues. Trimming removed 0 bases from V and 9 bases from J, with 12 bases in between. CDR1 and CDR2 from the germline V gene are SGHTA and FQGNSA. For the CDR3, the DNA is TGTGCCAGCAGCTTAGCCGCCTGGGTGAGTGAGCAGTTCTTC. It yields the protein CASSLAAWVSEQFF.

This clonotype was seen a few times. This chain connects TRBV20-1 to TRBJ2-6; the D gene is possibly TRBD1 (8 bases). V dropped 6 bases and J dropped 1 base, with 16 bases sitting between them. The CDR3 loop spans 16 amino acids. The germline CDR1 and CDR2 sequences are DFQATT and SNEGSKA (reference sequence). CDR3 DNA: TGCAGTGCCAGGGGGCGGGGGACTTCTGGGGCCAACGTCCTGACTTTC. Encoded protein: CSARGRGTSGANVLTF.

This clonotype has at least ten counts. The chain is built from TRBV3-1 and TRBJ2-7; D is perhaps TRBD1 (5 bases). V was shortened by 5 bases and J by 4 bases, with 12 bases between the two germline ends. The germline V gene has CDR1 LGHDT and CDR2 YNNKEL (reference sequence). This CDR3 is 13 amino acids long. The CDR3 DNA sequence: TGTGCCAGCAGCATAGGGGTTGGGTACGAGCAGTACTTC. Its translation is CASSIGVGYEQYF.

This clonotype was observed at least ten times. The chain links TRBV5-6 to TRBJ1-6, with 9 bases identical to TRBD1. Germline V CDR1 and CDR2: SGHDT, YYEEEE. With 0 bases clipped from V and 6 bases from J, the junction kept 7 bases outside the gene matches. This CDR3 is 17 amino acids long. CDR3 sequence: CASSLVAGQGSNSPLHF. Written as DNA, the CDR3 is TGTGCCAGCAGCTTGGTTGCCGGACAGGGGTCTAATTCACCCCTCCACTTT.

Many counts were recorded for this clonotype. The genes are TRBV12-3 or TRBV12-4 and TRBJ2-6; D perhaps matches TRBD1 (6 bases). V was trimmed by 6 bases and J by 0 bases, leaving 15 bases between them. This CDR3 region has 17 residues. The CDR3 reads CASSRTVTFSGANVLTF. Written as DNA, the CDR3 is TGTGCCAGCAGCCGGACAGTGACCTTCTCTGGGGCCAACGTCCTGACTTTC.

The rearrangement links TRBV6-1 to TRBJ2-2, with 11 bases lining up with TRBD1. Germline V CDR1 and CDR2: MNHNS, SASEGT. The CDR3 runs 15 residues. Trimming at V came to 6 bases and at J to 7 bases, leaving 7 bases not matched to a gene. The CDR3 region is CASRDPGQGGGELFF. Here the CDR3 DNA reads TGTGCCAGCAGGGATCCGGGACAGGGGGGCGGGGAGCTGTTTTTT.